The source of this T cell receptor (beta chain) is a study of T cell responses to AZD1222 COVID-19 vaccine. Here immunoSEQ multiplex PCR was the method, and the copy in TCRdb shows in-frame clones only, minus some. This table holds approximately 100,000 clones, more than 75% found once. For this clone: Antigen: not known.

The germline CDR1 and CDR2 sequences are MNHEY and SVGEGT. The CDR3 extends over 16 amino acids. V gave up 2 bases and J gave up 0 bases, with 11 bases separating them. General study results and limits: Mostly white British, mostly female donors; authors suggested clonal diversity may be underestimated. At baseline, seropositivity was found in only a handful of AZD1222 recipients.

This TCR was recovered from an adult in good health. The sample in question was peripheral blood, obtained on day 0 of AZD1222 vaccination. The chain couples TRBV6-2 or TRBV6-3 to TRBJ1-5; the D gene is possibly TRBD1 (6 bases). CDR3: CASSYETGYSNQPQHF. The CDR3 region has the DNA TGTGCCAGCAGTTACGAGACAGGCTATAGCAATCAGCCCCAGCATTTT.